Described below is a single TCR beta chain sequence and its context. Its matching antigen is unknown. The record originates from a study of shared clonotypes between healthy human individuals. Adult donors, all healthy and HIV-negative, had no recent acute infections or vaccinations. Splitting the CD4+ cells yielded a CD45RA+ naive subset and a CD45RA-negative memory subset. Study conclusions and caveats: Represented genetic and exposure-history diversity was restricted by having few donors.

A deep-level run was used for the assay. Profiling relied on immunoSEQ multiplex PCR, and the TCRdb table lists in-frame clones only, not all of them. The sample lists 1,500,000 or so clones, roughly 96% occurring once. CDR1 is MNHNS, CDR2 SASEGT, per germline. Trimming left V 7 bases short and J 4 bases short, with 14 bases between. The length of the CDR3 is 14 residues. This receptor was obtained from a young man in good health. The chain links TRBV6-1 to TRBJ1-5, with a weak D call TRBD1 (5 bases). The specimen sequenced was naive CD4+ T cells sorted from blood. Regarding subset: CD45RA+ positively selected. CDR3 protein: CASILGGGNQPQHF. Here the CDR3 DNA reads TGTGCCAGCATCCTCGGGGGGGGGAATCAGCCCCAGCATTTT.